This entry concerns a single T cell receptor beta chain. Other DNA sequences from this sample encode an identical CDR3 as well. Profiling relied on immunoSEQ multiplex PCR, and the TCRdb table lists in-frame clones only, not all of them. Of about 100,000 clones listed, approximately 84% are singletons. This specimen comes from a study of blood T cell repertoires in COVID-19. This CDR3 spans 15 amino acids. Germline CDR1 MNHEY, CDR2 SMNVEV (reference sequence). Trimming cost V 3 bases and J 0 bases, with 9 bases left between them. Sequencing was done on a sample of peripheral blood. The chain couples TRBV27 to TRBJ1-3, with a weak D call TRBD1 (5 bases). This TCR came from a human donor in a cohort sampled during active COVID-19. CDR3 region: CASSLRGSSGNTIYF. CDR3 in DNA: TGTGCCAGCAGTTTGCGGGGGAGCTCTGGAAACACCATATATTTT.